This T cell receptor beta chain was profiled in a study of vaccination and CD4 T cells after COVID-19. On the study more broadly: A median of about 100 days (range 35 to 161) separated diagnosis from post-COVID sampling. The authors gave control cultures a CEFX pool, an HIV-1 Nef pool, or no peptide.

The Oncomine TCR Beta short-read assay sequenced DNA from cultured CD4+ T cells. TCRdb used MiXCR to reprocess the PCR reads, holding one entry per CDR3 protein. The repertoire has over 20,000 distinct CDR3 sequences, about a third of them found once; the top ten carry about 8.6%. V was pared by 6 bases and J by 6 bases, with 9 bases of the junction left unmatched. CDR1 and CDR2 (germline): MDHEN, SYDVKM. This CDR3 has 15 amino acids. With regard to this clonotype: As yet, its antigen is unknown.

The time point: late sampling 161 to 241 days after vaccination in a few convalescent patients. Treatment here: approximately nine-day PBMC culture with coronavirus spike peptide pools or control peptides (ViraFEST assay). The source is a human donor who had recovered from COVID-19. This chain connects TRBV28 to TRBJ2-1, with 9 bases lining up with TRBD2. Sequences were derived from CD4+ T cells from blood, cultured in vitro, sampled about 7 months after SARS-CoV-2 vaccination. The CDR3 reads CASSLAGSLGNEQFF. The DNA of the CDR3 is TGTGCCAGCAGCCTAGCGGGGAGTTTGGGCAATGAGCAGTTCTTC. Based on the CDR3 plus reference TRBV28 and TRBJ2-1, the full variable domain is DVKVTQSSRYLVKRTGEKVFLECVQDMDHENMFWYRQDPGLGLRLIYFSYDVKMKEKGDIPEGYSVSREKKERFSLILESASTNQTSMYLCASSLAGSLGNEQFFGPGTRLTVL.